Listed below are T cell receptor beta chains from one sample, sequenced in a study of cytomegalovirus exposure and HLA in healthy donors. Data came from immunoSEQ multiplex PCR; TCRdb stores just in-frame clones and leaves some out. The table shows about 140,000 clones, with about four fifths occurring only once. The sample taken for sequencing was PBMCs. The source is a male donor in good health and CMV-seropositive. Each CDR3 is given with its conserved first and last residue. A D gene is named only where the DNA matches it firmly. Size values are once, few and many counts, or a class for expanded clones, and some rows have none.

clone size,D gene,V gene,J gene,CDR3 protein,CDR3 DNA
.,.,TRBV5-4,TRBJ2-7,CASSQQTTASYEQYF,TGTGCCAGCAGTCAGCAAACCACAGCTTCCTACGAGCAGTACTTC
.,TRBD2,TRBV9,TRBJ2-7,CASSVGVLAGNYEQYF,TGTGCCAGCAGCGTAGGGGTTCTAGCGGGGAACTACGAGCAGTACTTC
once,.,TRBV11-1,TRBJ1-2,CASSLVGRTAGYTF,TGTGCCAGCAGCTTAGTTGGGCGGACTGCGGGCTACACCTTC
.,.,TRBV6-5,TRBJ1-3,CASSTGSGNTIYF,TGTGCCAGTAGCACAGGGTCTGGAAACACCATATATTTT
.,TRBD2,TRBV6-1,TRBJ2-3,CASSASGEADTQYF,TGTGCCAGCAGTGCCAGCGGGGAGGCAGATACGCAGTATTTT
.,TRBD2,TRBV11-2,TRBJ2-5,CASSLQLAGQETQYF,TGTGCCAGCAGCTTACAACTAGCGGGGCAAGAGACCCAGTACTTC
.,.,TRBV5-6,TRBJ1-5,CASSSLGGLPNQPQHF,TGTGCCAGCAGCTCCCTGGGGGGACTTCCTAATCAGCCCCAGCATTTT
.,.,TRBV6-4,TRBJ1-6,CASSDLRPGLRNSPLHF,TGTGCCAGCAGTGACCTGCGACCGGGACTCCGAAATTCACCCCTCCACTTT
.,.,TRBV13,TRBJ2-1,CASSPPDRSYNEQFF,TGTGCCAGCAGCCCACCCGACAGGTCCTACAATGAACAGTTCTTC
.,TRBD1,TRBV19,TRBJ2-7,CASSDGTGPYEQYF,TGTGCCAGTAGCGATGGGACAGGGCCCTACGAGCAGTACTTC
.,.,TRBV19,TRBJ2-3,CASSIFLARVSADTQYF,TGTGCCAGTAGTATTTTCCTCGCGAGGGTGTCGGCAGATACGCAGTATTTT
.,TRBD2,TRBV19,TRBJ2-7,CASSIYRLAGLYEQYF,TGTGCCAGTAGTATATACCGACTAGCGGGACTCTACGAGCAGTACTTC
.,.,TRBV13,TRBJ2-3,CASSLGGWATDTQYF,TGTGCCAGCAGCTTAGGTGGGTGGGCCACAGATACGCAGTATTTT
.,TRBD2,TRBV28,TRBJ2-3,CASSPLTSGTDTQYF,TGTGCCAGCAGTCCGTTGACTAGCGGCACAGATACGCAGTATTTT
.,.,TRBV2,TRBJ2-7,CASSEQGIAYEQYF,TGTGCCAGCAGTGAACAGGGGATTGCCTACGAGCAGTACTTC
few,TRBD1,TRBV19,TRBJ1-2,CASSIKYYRGQGDGYTF,TGTGCCAGTAGTATTAAGTATTATAGAGGACAGGGGGATGGCTACACCTTC
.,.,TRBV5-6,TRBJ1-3,CASSLYGRFGNTIYF,TGTGCCAGCAGCTTGTATGGGAGGTTTGGAAACACCATATATTTT
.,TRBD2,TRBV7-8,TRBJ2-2,CASSLLAGEAVGELFF,TGTGCCAGCAGCCTGCTAGCGGGAGAAGCGGTCGGGGAGCTGTTTTTT
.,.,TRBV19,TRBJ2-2,CASVGGNKNTGELFF,TGTGCCAGTGTGGGGGGAAATAAGAACACCGGGGAGCTGTTTTTT
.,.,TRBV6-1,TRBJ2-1,CASSEGAGFAYNEQFF,TGTGCCAGCAGTGAAGGCGCAGGGTTTGCCTACAATGAGCAGTTCTTC
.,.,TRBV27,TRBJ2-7,CASSFQGPYEQYF,TGTGCCAGCAGTTTCCAGGGTCCCTACGAGCAGTACTTC
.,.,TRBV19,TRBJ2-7,CASSILGTQGTLEQYF,TGTGCCAGTAGTATATTAGGGACTCAGGGAACCCTTGAGCAGTACTTC
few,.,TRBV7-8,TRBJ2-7,CASSFGLEQYF,TGTGCCAGCAGCTTTGGACTAGAGCAGTACTTC
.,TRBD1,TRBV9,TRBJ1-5,CASSVEGAANQPQHF,TGTGCCAGCAGCGTAGAGGGGGCTGCCAATCAGCCCCAGCATTTT
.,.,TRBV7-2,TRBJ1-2,CASSLAGARTNYGYTF,TGTGCCAGCAGCTTAGCTGGTGCCAGGACTAACTATGGCTACACCTTC
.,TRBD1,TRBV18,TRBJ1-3,CASSPSGQGSGNTIYF,TGTGCCAGCTCACCATCGGGACAGGGGTCCGGAAACACCATATATTTT
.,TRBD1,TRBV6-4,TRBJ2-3,CASRTGCTDTQYF,TGTGCCAGCAGGACAGGGTGCACAGATACGCAGTATTTT
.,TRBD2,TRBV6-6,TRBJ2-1,CASTGGSSYNEQFF,TGTGCCAGCACCGGGGGGAGCTCCTACAATGAGCAGTTCTTC
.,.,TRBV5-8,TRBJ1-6,CASSLGSSYNSPLHF,TGTGCCAGCAGCTTGGGGAGCTCCTATAATTCACCCCTCCACTTT
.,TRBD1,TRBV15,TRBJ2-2,CATSIQGTDTGELFF,TGTGCCACCAGCATACAGGGGACCGACACCGGGGAGCTGTTTTTT
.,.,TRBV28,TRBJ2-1,CASSLLGGWDEQFF,TGTGCCAGCAGTTTACTCGGGGGATGGGATGAGCAGTTCTTC